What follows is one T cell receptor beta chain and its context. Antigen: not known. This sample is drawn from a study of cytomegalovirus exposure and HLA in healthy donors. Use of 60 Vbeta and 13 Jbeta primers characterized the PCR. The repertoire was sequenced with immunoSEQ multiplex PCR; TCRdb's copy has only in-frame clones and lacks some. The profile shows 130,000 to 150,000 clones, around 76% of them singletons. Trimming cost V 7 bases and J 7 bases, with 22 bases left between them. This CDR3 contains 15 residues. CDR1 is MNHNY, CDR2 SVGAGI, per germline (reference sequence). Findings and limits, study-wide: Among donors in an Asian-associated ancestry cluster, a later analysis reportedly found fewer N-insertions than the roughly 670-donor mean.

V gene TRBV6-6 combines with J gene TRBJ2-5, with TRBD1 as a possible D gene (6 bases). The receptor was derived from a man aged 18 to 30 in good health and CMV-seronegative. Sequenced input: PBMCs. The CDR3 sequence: CASTLRGTHVGTQYF. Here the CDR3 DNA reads TGTGCCAGCACCCTAAGGGGGACACATGTTGGGACCCAGTACTTC.